The present entry profiles one TCR beta chain with its context. The CDR3 is 14 residues long. Trimming pared 0 bases from V and 5 bases from J, leaving 10 bases between. Germline CDR1 is MNHEY and CDR2 is SMNVEV (reference sequence). The data were obtained in a study of T-cell reconstitution after alpha-beta-depleted transplantation in children. Unique molecular identifiers were incorporated into the prepared TCRbeta library. TCRdb reprocessed the PCR reads via MiXCR and lists one record per CDR3 protein. This sample yields 640,000 or so distinct CDR3 sequences, of which about 15% are seen a single time; approximately 1.1% belongs to the top ten.

The rearrangement uses TRBV27 and TRBJ2-5; D is possibly TRBD1 or TRBD2 (5 bases each). Specimen: PBMCs from the stem cell graft donor, collected from the stem cell graft. The TCR comes from a human donor who donated a stem cell graft to a child with acute myeloid leukemia. In nucleotides, the CDR3 is TGTGCCAGCAGTTTATCGTTTGGGGGTGAGACCCAGTACTTC. Protein sequence: CASSLSFGGETQYF.